The 9 T cell receptor beta chains below were found in one sample sequenced in a study of T-cell memory formation after mild COVID-19. From the 5' RACE reads, TCRdb called clonotypes with MiXCR, one entry per CDR3 protein. The repertoire includes around 430,000 distinct CDR3 sequences, more than 15% of them detected once, and about 22% sits in the top ten. Sample: PBMCs or a T cell subset sorted from them (not recorded which). These receptors were obtained from a man aged 18 to 30 who had mild COVID-19 (a few samples of this study predate the infection). Cell type and time point are not known.

The rearrangement uses TRBV20-1 and TRBJ2-1; D is uncertain. V dropped 5 bases and J dropped 7 bases, with 12 bases sitting between them. CDR1 is DFQATT and CDR2 is SNEGSKA in the germline V gene (reference sequence). The CDR3 covers 12 residues. The CDR3 loop is CSAPPLGNEQFF. The CDR3 nucleotides read TGCAGTGCTCCACCGCTAGGGAATGAGCAGTTCTTC.

The chain employs TRBV10-3 and TRBJ2-3; tentative D call: TRBD2 (5 bases). Germline V gene sequence: CDR1 ENHRY, CDR2 SYGVKD. Trimming left V 2 bases short and J 5 bases short, with 8 bases between. The CDR3 totals 13 residues. The CDR3 spells CAISEVGGDTQYF. The CDR3 bases are TGTGCCATCAGTGAGGTCGGAGGAGATACGCAGTATTTT.

The V and J genes are TRBV5-1 and TRBJ2-5, with 8 positions matching TRBD1. CDR1 SGHRS and CDR2 YFSETQ come from the germline V gene. V gave up 4 bases and J gave up 5 bases; unmatched junction bases: 10. This CDR3 contains 15 residues. CDR3 nucleotide sequence: TGCGCCAGCAGCCCCCAGGACAGGGTGGGTGAGACCCAGTACTTC. It codes for CASSPQDRVGETQYF. Filled out from reference TRBV5-1 and TRBJ2-5, the complete variable domain reads KAGVTQTPRYLIKTRGQQVTLSCSPISGHRSVSWYQQTPGQGLQFLFEYFSETQRNKGNFPGRFSGRQFSNSRSEMNVSTLELGDSALYLCASSPQDRVGETQYFGPGTRLLVL.

The chain uses TRBV28 and TRBJ2-5; weak D call: TRBD1 (5 bases). Germline CDR1 is MDHEN and CDR2 is SYDVKM. V shed 3 bases and J shed 2 bases, with 13 bases lying between them. This CDR3 comprises 15 residues. CDR3 residues: CASSFKRPGQETQYF. The CDR3 region has the DNA TGTGCCAGCAGTTTTAAGCGTCCAGGGCAAGAGACCCAGTACTTC.

In this sample, this clonotype turned up many times. The CDR3 DNA follows: TGTGCCAGCAGGGAAACCGGGGAGCTGTTTTTT. Amino acid sequence: CASRETGELFF. The chain couples TRBV2 to TRBJ2-2; D ambiguous. This CDR3 comprises 11 residues. CDR1 and CDR2 from the germline V gene are SNHLY and FYNNEI. The V and J ends lost 6 bases and 5 bases respectively, with 4 bases between them.

This clonotype showed up just a few times. The chain couples TRBV12-3 or TRBV12-4 to TRBJ1-2, with a possible D match to TRBD1 (6 bases). The V end lost 4 bases, the J end lost 8 bases, and 17 bases lay between the germline ends. The CDR3 is 14 residues long. CDR3 in DNA: TGTGCCAGCAGTTCAAACCGGGACAAGGACGGCTACACCTTC. Translated, it gives CASSSNRDKDGYTF.

This clonotype occurred many times. V and J are TRBV4-1 and TRBJ2-1; D uncertain. The V end lost 1 base, the J end lost 3 bases, and 13 bases lay between the germline ends. This CDR3 is 16 amino acids long. Germline lookup yields CDR1 MGHRA and CDR2 YSYEKL. CDR3 sequence: CASSQAGFPNYNEQFF. The CDR3 DNA follows: TGCGCCAGCAGCCAAGCGGGTTTCCCTAACTACAATGAGCAGTTCTTC.

The chain employs TRBV7-3 and TRBJ2-5; 9 nucleotides agree with TRBD2. V dropped 5 bases and J dropped 5; count of bases not matched to a gene: 12. The CDR3 is 16 residues long. Germline CDR1 SGHTA, CDR2 FQGTGA. In DNA form, the CDR3 reads TGTGCCAGCAGCCACTGGGGGAGCGGGAGGCTGGAGACCCAGTACTTC. This translates into CASSHWGSGRLETQYF.

The sample holds a few counts of this clonotype. V usage is TRBV4-1 and J usage is TRBJ1-1; no clear D gene. V shed 1 base and J shed 1 base, with 7 bases lying between them. Per the germline V gene, CDR1 is MGHRA and CDR2 is YSYEKL. The CDR3 spans 14 residues. CDR3: CASSQVPRNTEAFF. The CDR3 bases are TGCGCCAGCAGCCAAGTTCCACGGAACACTGAAGCTTTCTTT.